Below are 26 T cell receptor beta chains sequenced from a single sample in a study of T-cell memory formation after mild COVID-19. Each CDR3 protein is one row after TCRdb ran MiXCR on the 5' RACE reads. The table has 180,000 or so distinct CDR3 sequences, roughly 12% seen once. The sequenced sample was PBMCs or a T cell subset sorted from them (not recorded which). Receptor source: a man younger than 35 who had mild COVID-19 (a few samples of this study predate the infection). Cell type and time point are not known.

The rearrangement uses TRBV5-1 and TRBJ2-3; D perhaps matches TRBD1 (5 bases). Looked up from germline, CDR1 is SGHRS and CDR2 is YFSETQ. The CDR3 covers 13 residues. With 0 bases removed from V and 13 bases from J, the gap between germline ends came to 15 bases. The CDR3 region is CASSLDKDLGEYF. CDR3 bases: TGCGCCAGCAGCTTGGATAAGGACCTAGGGGAGTATTTT.

The chain combines TRBV5-1 with TRBJ2-3, with TRBD1 matching 7 bases. The CDR3 has 17 residues. CDR1 is SGHRS and CDR2 is YFSETQ in the germline V gene. V shed 3 bases and J 1 base; nucleotides not matched to a gene: 11. DNA for the CDR3: TGCGCCAGCAGCTCGCGACAGGGCTTGGAAGGCACAGATACGCAGTATTTT. Its translation is CASSSRQGLEGTDTQYF.

The sample holds many counts of this clonotype. This sequence joins TRBV7-7 and TRBJ2-3; either TRBD1 or TRBD2 may supply D (5 bases each). Germline V lookup: CDR1 SSHAT, CDR2 FNYEAQ (reference sequence). The CDR3 totals 15 residues. V lost 5 bases, J lost 1 base, and 13 bases lay in between. CDR3 bases: TGTGCCAGCAGCAAGGGGAGCAGGGGCACAGATACGCAGTATTTT. It translates to CASSKGSRGTDTQYF.

The V call is TRBV6-2 or TRBV6-3, the J call TRBJ1-6; D is uncertain. Germline CDR1 and CDR2: MNHEY and SVGEGT. CDR3 length: 17 amino acids. V dropped 6 bases and J dropped 5 bases, with 20 bases sitting between them. CDR3 bases: TGTGCCAGCAGAGACGTATACTTGGACCTCAATAATTCACCCCTCCACTTT. This gives the protein CASRDVYLDLNNSPLHF.

This clonotype was detected only a few times. The chain has TRBV7-2 and TRBJ2-4; D is possibly TRBD1 or TRBD2 (5 bases each). Trimming shortened V by 4 bases and J by 6 bases, and 13 bases separated the two germline ends. Germline lookup yields CDR1 SGHTA and CDR2 FQGNSA. CDR3 length: 14 residues. For the CDR3, the DNA is TGTGCCAGCAGCTCCGGGACCGCCGGAAACATTCAGTACTTC. Residues: CASSSGTAGNIQYF.

V gene TRBV2 combines with J gene TRBJ2-2; D is ambiguous. The CDR3 is made up of 13 amino acids. Germline V gene data show CDR1 as SNHLY and CDR2 as FYNNEI. The ends were cut back, 1 base at V and 3 bases at J, with 3 bases in the middle. CDR3 amino acids: CASSEGHTGELFF. The CDR3 DNA sequence: TGTGCCAGCAGTGAAGGACACACCGGGGAGCTGTTTTTT.

This clonotype came up many times. The CDR3 DNA follows: TGCAGTGCTAGGGAGTTCCTCGAGACCCAGTACTTC. Protein sequence: CSAREFLETQYF. The chain couples TRBV20-1 to TRBJ2-5; D is unclear. Trimming stripped 3 bases from V and 5 bases from J, with 10 bases between. Looked up from germline, CDR1 is DFQATT and CDR2 is SNEGSKA (reference sequence). The CDR3 runs to 12 residues.

This clonotype came up a few times. The rearrangement joins TRBV10-3 to TRBJ1-2; D is unclear. This CDR3 is built from 13 residues. The V end lost 0 bases, the J end lost 8 bases, and 10 bases lay between the germline ends. Germline V gene lookup returns CDR1 ENHRY and CDR2 SYGVKD. As DNA, the CDR3 is TGTGCCATCAGTGAGTCGGGGTTAAACGGCTACACCTTC. It encodes CAISESGLNGYTF.

There are a few counts of this clonotype. This chain joins TRBV4-2 and TRBJ1-1; 11 positions match TRBD1. In germline, CDR1 is LGHNA, CDR2 YNFKEQ. J lost 6 bases, V lost 2 bases, and 11 bases had no gene match. This CDR3 spans 17 amino acids. CDR3 region: CASSQPLLGTGGSEAFF. CDR3 DNA sequence: TGTGCCAGCAGCCAACCTCTGCTCGGGACAGGGGGTTCTGAAGCTTTCTTT.

The chain recombines TRBV12-3 or TRBV12-4 with TRBJ2-5; 8 bases agree with TRBD1. The CDR3 spans 17 residues. J was trimmed by 5 bases and V by 6 bases; bases with no gene match: 17. The CDR3 loop is CASSAIAPTGAGETQYF. The CDR3 bases are TGTGCCAGCAGCGCGATCGCCCCGACAGGGGCTGGGGAGACCCAGTACTTC.

The chain is built from TRBV20-1 and TRBJ2-3; 10 nucleotides agree with TRBD2. The length of the CDR3 is 14 residues. CDR1 and CDR2 (germline): DFQATT, SNEGSKA (reference sequence). Trimming took 6 bases from V and 11 from J; bases not matched to a gene: 14. CDR3 DNA: TGCAGTGCCCCCCCTCAGCGGGGGGGTTGGTTGCAGTATTTT. Its translation: CSAPPQRGGWLQYF.

In its sample, this clonotype was seen a few times. The chain carries TRBV6-2 or TRBV6-3 and TRBJ1-1; TRBD1 might be the D (5 bases). V was trimmed by 2 bases and J by 7 bases, leaving 14 bases between them. Germline V gives CDR1 MNHEY, CDR2 SVGEGT. The CDR3 contains 14 residues. CDR3 DNA: TGTGCCAGCAGTTACCGGGGGTCGGAGAGTGAAGCTTTCTTT. This sequence encodes CASSYRGSESEAFF.

This clonotype was counted ten times or more. The chain employs TRBV6-5 and TRBJ2-5; 7 positions agree with TRBD2. Germline CDR1 reads MNHEY; CDR2 reads SVGAGI. CDR3 length equals 16 residues. Trimming at V came to 5 bases and at J to 2 bases, leaving 11 bases not matched to a gene. The CDR3 region is CASSRRGGYRQETQYF. In nucleotides, the CDR3 is TGTGCCAGCAGTAGACGGGGAGGGTATAGGCAAGAGACCCAGTACTTC.

In its sample, this clonotype was seen many times. This chain connects TRBV4-1 to TRBJ2-3, with TRBD2 as a possible D gene (5 bases). The ends were cut back, 1 base at V and 3 bases at J, with 5 bases in the middle. The length of the CDR3 is 13 residues. The germline V gene encodes CDR1 MGHRA and CDR2 YSYEKL. CDR3 in amino acids: CASSQGRTDTQYF. CDR3 sequence (DNA): TGCGCCAGCAGCCAAGGGAGGACAGATACGCAGTATTTT.

This clonotype was seen only a few times. The chain combines TRBV6-2 or TRBV6-3 with TRBJ2-5, with 7 bases lining up with TRBD1. The CDR3 totals 14 residues. V lost 7 bases to trimming and J lost 3 bases; unmatched junction nucleotides: 8. CDR1 MNHEY and CDR2 SVGEGT come from the germline V gene. In DNA form, the CDR3 reads TGTGCCAGCACCAAGACAGGGAGTGAAGAGACCCAGTACTTC. Its protein is CASTKTGSEETQYF.

This clonotype was found a few times. The J gene is TRBJ2-1, the V gene TRBV5-6; TRBD2 might be the D (7 bases). Trimming left V 1 base short and J 2 bases short, with 10 bases between. This CDR3 is built from 15 residues. Looked up from germline, CDR1 is SGHDT and CDR2 is YYEEEE. CDR3 region: CASSLRGGTYNEQFF. The CDR3 coding sequence is TGTGCCAGCAGCTTGAGGGGGGGAACCTACAATGAGCAGTTCTTC.

This clonotype occurred a few times. The V call is TRBV12-5, the J call TRBJ1-2, with D perhaps TRBD1 (6 bases). Deletions cut 1 base from V and 7 bases from J, with 10 bases between. Germline V gene lookup returns CDR1 LGHNT and CDR2 FRNRAP. This CDR3 is built from 13 residues. As DNA, the CDR3 is TGTGCTAGTGGTTTGGCAGGGGCCGCTGGCTACACCTTC. It specifies CASGLAGAAGYTF.

The table lists this clonotype with a few counts. This rearrangement joins TRBV12-3 or TRBV12-4 to TRBJ2-1; D is undetermined. V was shortened by 2 bases and J by 12 bases, with 11 bases between the two germline ends. This CDR3 has 12 amino acids. The CDR3, as DNA: TGTGCCAGCAGTTTAAGGGTCTTGGGGCAGTTCTTC. Encoded protein: CASSLRVLGQFF.

The rearrangement links TRBV5-1 to TRBJ1-5; 9 bases fit TRBD1. V was clipped by 0 bases and J by 4 bases; unmatched bases: 2. This CDR3 has 15 amino acids. Germline lookup yields CDR1 SGHRS and CDR2 YFSETQ. CDR3 coding DNA: TGCGCCAGCAGCTTGGATGGACAGGGGAATCAGCCCCAGCATTTT. This codes for CASSLDGQGNQPQHF.

This clonotype was recorded at least ten times. V is TRBV7-2 and J is TRBJ2-1; weak D call: TRBD1 (5 bases). There are 14 residues in the CDR3. CDR1 and CDR2 (germline): SGHTA, FQGNSA. V lost 3 bases and J 4 bases, leaving 10 bases between the germline ends. As DNA, the CDR3 is TGTGCCAGCAGCTTGCAGGGCGCGTACAATGAGCAGTTCTTC. Translated: CASSLQGAYNEQFF. The full variable domain, in which reference TRBV7-2 and TRBJ2-1 provide the parts outside the CDR3, is GAGVSQSPSNKVTEKGKDVELRCDPISGHTALYWYRQSLGQGLEFLIYFQGNSAPDKSGLPSDRFSAERTGGSVSTLTIQRTQQEDSAVYLCASSLQGAYNEQFFGPGTRLTVL.

This clonotype occurred a few times. The chain is built from TRBV20-1 and TRBJ1-5, with 12 bases identical to TRBD1. V dropped 6 bases and J dropped 6; count of bases not matched to a gene: 9. The CDR3 length is 15 residues. Germline CDR1 and CDR2: DFQATT and SNEGSKA (reference sequence). The CDR3 sequence: CSAWGTGGLIQPQHF. The CDR3 DNA sequence: TGCAGTGCCTGGGGGACAGGGGGCCTGATTCAGCCCCAGCATTTT.

The chain joins TRBV7-2 to TRBJ1-2, with 7 bases fitting TRBD1. V was pared by 6 bases and J by 3 bases, with 10 bases of the junction left unmatched. Germline assignment: CDR1 SGHTA and CDR2 FQGNSA. This CDR3 is 15 amino acids long. The CDR3 spells CASSSFRDSDYGYTF. The CDR3 DNA reads TGTGCCAGCAGTTCTTTCCGGGACAGCGACTATGGCTACACCTTC.

J is TRBJ2-1 and V is TRBV7-3; TRBD1 might be the D (5 bases). Germline-derived CDR1 and CDR2 are SGHTA and FQGTGA. This CDR3 has 16 amino acids. V lost 3 bases and J lost 0, with 12 bases in between. Written as DNA, the CDR3 is TGTGCCAGCAGCTTGGGGCCTTGGGGCTCCTACAATGAGCAGTTCTTC. Amino acids: CASSLGPWGSYNEQFF. Based on the CDR3 plus reference TRBV7-3 and TRBJ2-1, the full variable domain is GAGVSQTPSNKVTEKGKYVELRCDPISGHTALYWYRQSLGQGPEFLIYFQGTGAADDSGLPNDRFFAVRPEGSVSTLKIQRTERGDSAVYLCASSLGPWGSYNEQFFGPGTRLTVL.

The chain employs TRBV7-9 and TRBJ1-2; no firm D call. The germline gives CDR1 SEHNR, CDR2 FQNEAQ (reference sequence). V was pared by 5 bases and J by 2 bases, with 9 bases between. The CDR3 has 13 residues. This CDR3 is CASSQDGNYGYTF. The CDR3, as DNA: TGTGCCAGCAGCCAAGACGGAAACTATGGCTACACCTTC.

There are a few counts of this clonotype. The chain joins TRBV12-3 or TRBV12-4 to TRBJ2-7, with 14 bases lining up with TRBD2. V was pared by 6 bases and J by 3 bases, with 1 base of the junction left unmatched. This CDR3 has 14 residues. The CDR3 protein is CASSGTSGGYEQYF. The CDR3 DNA reads as TGTGCCAGCAGCGGGACTAGCGGGGGCTACGAGCAGTACTTC.

This clonotype was picked up a small number of times. The chain is built from TRBV4-3 and TRBJ1-3; tentatively, D is TRBD1 (5 bases). Germline V gives CDR1 LGHNA, CDR2 YSLEER. The V and J ends lost 5 bases and 4 bases respectively, with 15 bases between them. This CDR3 comprises 15 residues. CDR3 nucleotides: TGCGCCAGCAGCACCCGGCGGGACGGCGGAAACACCATATATTTT. Encoded protein: CASSTRRDGGNTIYF.